These T cell receptor beta chains were read from a single sample in a study of Ad26.COV2.S vaccination and SARS-CoV-2 variants. Generated by immunoSEQ multiplex PCR, the TCRdb table keeps only in-frame clones and is missing some. The table records around 300,000 clones, around nine tenths of them present only once. This specimen was peripheral blood, taken in a trial of Ad26.COV2.S vaccine versus placebo. The receptors stem from a person aged 18 to 59 who received the Ad26.COV2.S COVID-19 vaccine or a placebo. Both conserved end residues are trimmed from each CDR3. Fields, in order: V gene, J gene, CDR3 length, CDR3 protein.

TRBV18	TRBJ2-3	14	ASSPASGRARDTQY
TRBV4-3	TRBJ1-2	13	ASSQRSGTLRGYT
TRBV2	TRBJ2-1	10	ASGAGWNEQF
TRBV6-5	TRBJ1-6	12	ASRAGTVNSPLH
TRBV28	TRBJ2-5	10	ASSRGWETQY
TRBV5-6	TRBJ1-5	13	ASSFGGLSNQPQH
TRBV3-1/TRBV3-2	TRBJ2-3	14	ASSQRSLPSTDTQY
TRBV21-1	TRBJ2-2	15	ASSKALRDRDTGELF
TRBV18	TRBJ2-5	12	ASSPTGIEETQY
TRBV6-5	TRBJ2-1	9	ASSLYNEQF
TRBV18	TRBJ2-1	11	ASSEYVYNEQF
TRBV20-1	TRBJ2-5	13	SASTRGGVQETQY
TRBV4-3	TRBJ2-7	14	ASSQDQDRATYEQY
TRBV18	TRBJ2-7	12	ASSPPSTSDEQY
TRBV7-9	TRBJ1-3	12	ASSLDLGGNTIY
TRBV6-2/TRBV6-3	TRBJ2-7	13	ASSYLPGGSREQY
TRBV28	TRBJ1-2	14	ASSWGGAQGVGGYT
TRBV4-3	TRBJ2-1	13	ASSQGGGTYNEQF
TRBV28	TRBJ2-2	14	ASKARQTANTGELF
TRBV7-8	TRBJ1-2	12	ASSRGQGLEGYT
TRBV9	TRBJ2-1	10	ASGLAANEQF
TRBV28	TRBJ1-2	11	ASANQGLYGYT
TRBV9	TRBJ2-3	14	ASSDSLADITDTQY
TRBV29-1	TRBJ1-2	8	SVDSYGYT
TRBV3-1/TRBV3-2	TRBJ1-1	12	ASSQLQGNTEAF
TRBV24-1	TRBJ2-7	11	ATSDSRLYEQY
TRBV3-1/TRBV3-2	TRBJ2-3	16	ASSLRVPFSGRTDTQY
TRBV2	TRBJ1-6	12	ASRDRVANSPLH
TRBV4-2	TRBJ2-2	17	ASSQVRGGKAPNTGELF
TRBV9	TRBJ1-1	13	ASTEAGQQATEAF
TRBV5-4	TRBJ1-2	12	ASSLDGRLSGYT
TRBV7-2	TRBJ2-2	12	ASSFGTATGELF
TRBV11-2	TRBJ1-1	14	ASSLETGGEYTEAF
TRBV5-1	TRBJ2-6	12	ASSEGSGANVLT
TRBV5-6	TRBJ1-1	13	ASEPEGGIFAEAF
TRBV19	TRBJ2-1	9	ASKTEVEQF
TRBV23-1	TRBJ2-5	12	ASSPDRDQETQY
TRBV7-2	TRBJ2-3	12	AIPRQGLADTQY
TRBV20-1	TRBJ2-5	9	SAVFKETQY
TRBV6-2/TRBV6-3	TRBJ1-3	10	ASSYSKDTIY
TRBV29-1	TRBJ2-1	10	SVELLDNEQF
TRBV10-3	TRBJ2-5	15	AISGPVASGFGETQY
TRBV7-9	TRBJ2-7	9	ASSSVFEQY
TRBV27	TRBJ1-1	14	ASTKTGGGAWTEAF
TRBV4-2	TRBJ1-5	13	ASSQEHRGNQPQH
TRBV4-1	TRBJ1-5	13	ASSQGTGTNQPQH
TRBV19	TRBJ1-6	10	ASRAGARPLH
TRBV7-2	TRBJ1-1	12	ASSLAPGNTEAF
TRBV28	TRBJ1-5	10	ASSRGNQPQH
TRBV21-1	TRBJ2-2	9	AISGDGELF
TRBV18	TRBJ2-5	12	ASSPPPVQETQY
TRBV18	TRBJ2-7	13	ASSPSVRTYGEQY
TRBV21-1	TRBJ2-7	13	ASSSRGRQFYEQY
TRBV20-1	TRBJ1-2	8	SARDNGYT
TRBV3-1/TRBV3-2	TRBJ2-1	10	ASSQVSAEQF
TRBV6-6	TRBJ1-5	13	ASSTSGRANQPQH
TRBV4-3	TRBJ1-1	11	ASGWDTYTEAF
TRBV7-2	TRBJ2-1	14	ASSSDDSLGPNEQF
TRBV6-6	TRBJ1-5	14	ASSQPGRNSNQPQH